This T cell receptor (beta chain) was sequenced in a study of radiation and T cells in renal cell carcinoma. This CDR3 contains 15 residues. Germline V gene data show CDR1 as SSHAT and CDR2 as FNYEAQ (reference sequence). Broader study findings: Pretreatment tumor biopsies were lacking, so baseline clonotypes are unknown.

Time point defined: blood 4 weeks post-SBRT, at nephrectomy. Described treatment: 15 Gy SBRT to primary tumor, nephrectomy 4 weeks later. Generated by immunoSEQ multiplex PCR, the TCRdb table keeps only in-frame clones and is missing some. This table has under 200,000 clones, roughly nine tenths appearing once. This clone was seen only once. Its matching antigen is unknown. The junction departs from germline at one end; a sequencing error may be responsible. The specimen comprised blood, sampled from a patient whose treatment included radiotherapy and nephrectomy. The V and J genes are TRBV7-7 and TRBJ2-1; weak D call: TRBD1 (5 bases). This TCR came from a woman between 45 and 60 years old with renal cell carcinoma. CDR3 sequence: CASSIDRTRYNEQFF. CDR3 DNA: TGTGCTAGCAGCATCGACAGAACCCGTTACAATGAGCAGTTCTTC.